This T cell receptor beta chain emerged from a study of human T cells and chemical hapten exposure. During construction of the library, unique molecular identifiers were attached to individual cDNA molecules for quantitative, reproducible TCR counting. MiXCR, applied by TCRdb to the RACE reads, yields one record per CDR3 protein. Among around 380,000 distinct CDR3 sequences listed, around 5.5% were seen once. V was clipped by 2 bases and J by 3 bases, with 22 bases between them. The CDR3 loop spans 17 amino acids. From germline, CDR1 is DFQATT and CDR2 SNEGSKA (reference sequence). As for time point: pre-sensitization, week 0. Documented treatment: therapeutic diphenylcyclopropenone sensitization with weekly scalp DPC. This clonotype appeared a few times.

This TCR derives from a woman between 18 and 29 years old with alopecia areata. Some clones in this sample may be carry-over from other donors' samples. This sample comprised whole blood, obtained in connection with sensitization to the hapten diphenylcyclopropenone (DPC). V and J are TRBV20-1 and TRBJ2-5; a possible D gene is TRBD1 (6 bases). CDR3 protein: CSARTGSRSPPEETQYF. Written as DNA, the CDR3 is TGCAGTGCTAGAACAGGGAGCCGGTCCCCGCCGGAAGAGACCCAGTACTTC.